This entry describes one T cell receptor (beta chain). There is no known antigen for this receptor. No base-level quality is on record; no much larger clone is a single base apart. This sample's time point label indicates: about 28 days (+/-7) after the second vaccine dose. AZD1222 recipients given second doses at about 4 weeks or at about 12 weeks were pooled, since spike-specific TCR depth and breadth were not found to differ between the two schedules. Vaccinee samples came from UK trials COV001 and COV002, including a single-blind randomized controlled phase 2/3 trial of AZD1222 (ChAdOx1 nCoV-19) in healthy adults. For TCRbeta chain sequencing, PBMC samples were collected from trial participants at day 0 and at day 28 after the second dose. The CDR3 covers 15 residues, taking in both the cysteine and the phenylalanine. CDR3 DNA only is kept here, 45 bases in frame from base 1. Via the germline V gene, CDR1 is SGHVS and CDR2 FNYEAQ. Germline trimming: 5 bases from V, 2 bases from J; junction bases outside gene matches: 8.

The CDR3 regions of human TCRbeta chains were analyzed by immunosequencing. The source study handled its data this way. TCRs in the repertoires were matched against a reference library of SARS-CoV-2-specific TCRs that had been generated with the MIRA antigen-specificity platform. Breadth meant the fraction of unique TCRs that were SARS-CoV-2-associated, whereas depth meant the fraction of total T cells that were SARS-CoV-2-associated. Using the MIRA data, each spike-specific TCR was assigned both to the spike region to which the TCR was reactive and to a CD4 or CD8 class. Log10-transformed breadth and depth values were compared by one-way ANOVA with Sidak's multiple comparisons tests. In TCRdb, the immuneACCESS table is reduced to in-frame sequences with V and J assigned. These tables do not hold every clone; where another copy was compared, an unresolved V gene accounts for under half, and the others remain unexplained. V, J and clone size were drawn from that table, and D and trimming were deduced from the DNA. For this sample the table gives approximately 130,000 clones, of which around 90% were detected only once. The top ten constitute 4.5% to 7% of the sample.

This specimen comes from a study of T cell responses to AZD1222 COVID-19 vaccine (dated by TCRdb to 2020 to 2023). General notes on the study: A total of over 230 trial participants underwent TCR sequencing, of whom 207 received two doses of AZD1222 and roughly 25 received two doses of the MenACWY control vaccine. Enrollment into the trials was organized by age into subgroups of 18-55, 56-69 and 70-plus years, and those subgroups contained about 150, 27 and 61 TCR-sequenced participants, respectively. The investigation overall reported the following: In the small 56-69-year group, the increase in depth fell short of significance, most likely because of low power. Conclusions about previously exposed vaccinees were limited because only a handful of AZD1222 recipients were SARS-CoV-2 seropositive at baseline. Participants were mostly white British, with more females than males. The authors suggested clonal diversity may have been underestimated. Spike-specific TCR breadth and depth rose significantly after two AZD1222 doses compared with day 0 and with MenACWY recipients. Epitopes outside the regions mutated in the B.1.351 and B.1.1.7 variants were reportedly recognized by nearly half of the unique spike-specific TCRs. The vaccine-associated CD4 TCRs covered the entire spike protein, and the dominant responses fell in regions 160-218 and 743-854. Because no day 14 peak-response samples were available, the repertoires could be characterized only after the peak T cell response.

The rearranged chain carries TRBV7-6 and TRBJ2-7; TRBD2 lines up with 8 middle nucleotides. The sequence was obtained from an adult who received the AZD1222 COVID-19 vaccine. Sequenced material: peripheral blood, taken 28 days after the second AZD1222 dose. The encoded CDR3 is CASSHRAGVPYEQYF. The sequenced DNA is TGTGCCAGCAGCCATAGAGCGGGAGTACCCTACGAGCAGTACTTC.